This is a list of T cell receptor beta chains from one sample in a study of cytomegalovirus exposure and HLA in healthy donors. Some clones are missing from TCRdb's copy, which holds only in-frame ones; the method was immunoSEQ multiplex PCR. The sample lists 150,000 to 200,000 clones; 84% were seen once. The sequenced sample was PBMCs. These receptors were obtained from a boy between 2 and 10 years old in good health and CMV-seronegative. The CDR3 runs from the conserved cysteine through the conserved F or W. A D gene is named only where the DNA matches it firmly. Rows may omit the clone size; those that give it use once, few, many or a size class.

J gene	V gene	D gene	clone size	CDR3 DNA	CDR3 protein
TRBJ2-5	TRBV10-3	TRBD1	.	TGTGCCATCAGCCGGACAGGGGGACAAGAGACCCAGTACTTC	CAISRTGGQETQYF
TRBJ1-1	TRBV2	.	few	TGTGCCAGCACACGACTAGAAGGCGGAAGGGGTGAAGCTTTCTTT	CASTRLEGGRGEAFF
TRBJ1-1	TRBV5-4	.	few	TGTGCCAGCAGCTTAGGGGCCGACACTGAAGCTTTCTTT	CASSLGADTEAFF
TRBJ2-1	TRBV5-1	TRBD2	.	TGCGCCAGCAGCTTGGCCACTAGCGGGAGGTACAATGAGCAGTTCTTC	CASSLATSGRYNEQFF
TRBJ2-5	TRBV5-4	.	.	TGTGCCAGCAGCTTGGAGGGGAGGGAGACCCAGTACTTC	CASSLEGRETQYF
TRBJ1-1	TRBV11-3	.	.	TGTGCCAGCAGTCTTATGAACACTGAAGCTTTCTTT	CASSLMNTEAFF
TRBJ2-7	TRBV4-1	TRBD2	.	TGCGCCAGCAGCCAAGAGGAACTAGCGGGAGCGTACGAGCAGTACTTC	CASSQEELAGAYEQYF
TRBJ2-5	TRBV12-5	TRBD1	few	TGTGCTAGTGGTTTAGGCCCGGACAGGGGCAAAGAGACCCAGTACTTC	CASGLGPDRGKETQYF
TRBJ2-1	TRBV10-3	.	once	TGTGCCATCAGTGAGTTGTCCACGGGTCCGGATGAGCAGTTCTTC	CAISELSTGPDEQFF
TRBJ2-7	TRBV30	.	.	TGTGCCTGGAGTGCAGGGGCACCCTACGAGCAGTACTTC	CAWSAGAPYEQYF
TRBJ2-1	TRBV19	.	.	TGTGCCAGTAGTATCGGAGGTTCAGGTGAGCAGTTCTTC	CASSIGGSGEQFF
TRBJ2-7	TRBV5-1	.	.	TGCGCCAGCAGCTTGGGCTCAGCCTACGAGCAGTACTTC	CASSLGSAYEQYF
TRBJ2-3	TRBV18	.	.	TGTGCCAGCTCGAGTACGGTTATCCCTAGCACAGATACGCAGTATTTT	CASSSTVIPSTDTQYF
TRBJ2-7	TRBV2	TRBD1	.	TGTGCCAGCAGTGGCCCCTGGGACAGGGTCACCTACGAGCAGTACTTC	CASSGPWDRVTYEQYF
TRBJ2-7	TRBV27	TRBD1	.	TGTGCCAGCAGACGACAGGGAAAGGGCGAGCAGTACTTC	CASRRQGKGEQYF
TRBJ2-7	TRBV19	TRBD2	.	TGTGCCAGTAGTGAGCTAGCGGGAGTGTACGAGCAGTACTTC	CASSELAGVYEQYF
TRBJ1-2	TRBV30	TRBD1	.	TGTGCCTGGAGTTTCCTCACAGGGGGCTATGGCTACACCTTC	CAWSFLTGGYGYTF
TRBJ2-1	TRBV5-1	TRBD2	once	TGCGCCAGCAGCTTTGGGGGAGGGCCAAATGAGCAGTTCTTC	CASSFGGGPNEQFF
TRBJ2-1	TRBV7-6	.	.	TGTGCCAGCAGCTTACGAGGGTGGGCCCGAGAACCCAATGAGCAGTTCTTC	CASSLRGWAREPNEQFF
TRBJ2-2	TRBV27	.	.	TGTGCCAGCAGTTTAGAGCCGGGTAGGACCGGGGAGCTGTTTTTT	CASSLEPGRTGELFF
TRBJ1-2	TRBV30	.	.	TGTGCCTGGAACCCCACAGGGCCTCCCCTCTATGTCTACACCTTC	CAWNPTGPPLYVYTF
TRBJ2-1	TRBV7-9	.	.	TGTGCCAGCCTCAAGACGGGATCTGAGCAGTTCTTC	CASLKTGSEQFF
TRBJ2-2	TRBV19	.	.	TGTGCCAGTAGCTCGCCCGGAGAAGCCGGGGAGCTGTTTTTT	CASSSPGEAGELFF
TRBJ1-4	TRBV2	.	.	TGTGCCAGCACTTTCTCCCGAACTGATAAGGGGGAAAAACTGTTTTTT	CASTFSRTDKGEKLFF
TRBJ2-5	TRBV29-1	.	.	TGCAGCGGGAGGGGGCAGGGGGAGACCCAGTACTTC	CSGRGQGETQYF
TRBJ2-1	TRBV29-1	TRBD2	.	TGCAGCGTTGGACTAGCGGATGGGCAGTTCTTC	CSVGLADGQFF
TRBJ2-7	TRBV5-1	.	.	TGCGCCAGCAGGCGTGGGGGGAGCGAGCAGTACTTC	CASRRGGSEQYF